This T cell receptor beta chain was recorded in a study of shared clonotypes between healthy human individuals. Germline CDR1 reads MRHNA; CDR2 reads SNTAGT. This CDR3 has 13 amino acids. Trimming stripped 4 bases from V and 2 bases from J, with 8 bases between. Of note for this clone: This may stem from a read error, because a much larger clone lies one nucleotide away.

Sequencing on ten immunoSEQ deep assay plates was performed for unsorted PBMC DNA. Only in-frame clones appear in the TCRdb table, and some are missing; sequencing was by immunoSEQ multiplex PCR. Seen here are around 430,000 clones, roughly 77% observed once, and the top ten hold 13%. The sequencing sample was made of PBMCs. V is TRBV6-4 and J is TRBJ2-5; a weak D match, TRBD2 (6 bases). This receptor was identified in a middle-aged woman in good health. Some clones in this sample may be carry-over from other donors' samples. In nucleotides, the CDR3 is TGTGCCAGCAGTGCCCGGGAGCAAGAGACCCAGTACTTC. Residues: CASSAREQETQYF.